The present TCR beta chain was sequenced within a study of CD8 T cells in Susac syndrome. Study-level findings and limits: TCR sequencing and HLA analysis covered a relatively small number of individuals.

Stable or active relapsing-remitting multiple sclerosis, untreated and meeting revised McDonald criteria, defined the controls. The germline V gene encodes CDR1 KGHDR and CDR2 SFDVKD. The CDR3 spans 15 residues. Trimming stripped 5 bases from V and 2 bases from J, with 15 bases between. Remarks on this clonotype: As yet, its antigen is unknown.

The RNA, about 0.45 to 1 ug, was put through reverse transcription using random hexamers. Amplification of TCR beta CDR3 by immunoSEQ multiplex PCR spanned 54 Vbeta and 13 Jbeta. TCRdb re-called the immunoSEQ multiplex PCR reads with MiXCR, one entry per CDR3 protein. The sample has 170,000 or so distinct CDR3 sequences, over 85% seen once. Sequences were obtained from CD4+ T cells from PBMCs. This chain joins TRBV24-1 and TRBJ2-7, with D possibly being TRBD2 (5 bases). The clonotype was recovered from a human donor with multiple sclerosis. For the CDR3, the DNA is TGTGCCACCAGTGGCCCCGAGGGCGGAACCTACGAGCAGTACTTC. Its translation is CATSGPEGGTYEQYF.